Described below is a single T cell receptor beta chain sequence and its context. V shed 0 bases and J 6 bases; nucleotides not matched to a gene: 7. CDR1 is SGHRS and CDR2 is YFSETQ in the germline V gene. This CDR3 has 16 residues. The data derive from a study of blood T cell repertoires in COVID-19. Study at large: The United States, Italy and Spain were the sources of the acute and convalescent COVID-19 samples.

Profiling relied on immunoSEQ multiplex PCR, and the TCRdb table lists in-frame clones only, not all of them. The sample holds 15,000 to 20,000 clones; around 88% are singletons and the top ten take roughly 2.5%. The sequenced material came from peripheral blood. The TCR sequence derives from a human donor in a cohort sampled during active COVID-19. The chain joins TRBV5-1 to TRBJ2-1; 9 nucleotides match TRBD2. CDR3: CASSLGGTSISNEQFF. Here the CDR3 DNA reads TGCGCCAGCAGCTTGGGGGGGACTAGCATCAGCAATGAGCAGTTCTTC.